This T cell receptor beta chain emerged from a study of cytomegalovirus exposure and HLA in healthy donors. V lost 8 bases to trimming and J lost 8 bases, with 16 bases between them. The CDR3 has 13 residues. Germline loops: CDR1 LGHNA, CDR2 YSLEER. The repertoire was sequenced with immunoSEQ multiplex PCR; TCRdb's copy has only in-frame clones and lacks some. The sample carries 150,000 to 200,000 clones, roughly nine tenths recorded once. General study findings and limits: The investigators catalogued under 200 TCR beta chains as cytomegalovirus-associated.

A word on this clone: Its antigen is still unknown.

The receptor was derived from a young woman in good health and CMV-seropositive. Sequencing was carried out using PBMCs. This chain joins TRBV4-3 and TRBJ2-1; D is uncertain. The CDR3: CASSSALADEQFF. The CDR3 region has the DNA TGCGCCAGCTCTTCGGCCTTGGCGGATGAGCAGTTCTTC.